This record concerns one T cell receptor beta chain sequence. The antigen is unknown. Other nucleotide sequences from this sample produce the same CDR3. This specimen belongs to a study of shared clonotypes between healthy human individuals. Under the authors' procedure: ImmunoSEQ yielded junction-only sequences lacking quality scores, so filtering differed. The protocol was immunoSEQ multiplex PCR, while the TCRdb copy is restricted to in-frame clones and leaves out a portion. That table furnishes V, J and clone size, whereas the DNA furnished D and trimming. The sample includes around 2.5 million clones, 90% to 95% of them seen just once. Study-level findings and limits: Limitation of the genetic and exposure-history diversity represented came from the few donors.

The source is a man aged 18 to 30 in good health. Some clones in this sample may be carry-over from other donors' samples. Material for sequencing was naive CD4+ T cells from PBMCs. The subset denotes: CD45RA+ positively selected.

CDR3 loop: CASRGQSYEQYF. CDR3 nucleotides: TGTGCCAGCAGAGGACAGAGCTACGAGCAGTACTTC. J is TRBJ2-7 and V is TRBV6-5, with TRBD1 as a possible D gene (6 bases). There are 12 residues in the CDR3. V was clipped by 6 bases and J by 3 bases, with 9 bases between them. Germline lookup yields CDR1 MNHEY and CDR2 SVGAGI.